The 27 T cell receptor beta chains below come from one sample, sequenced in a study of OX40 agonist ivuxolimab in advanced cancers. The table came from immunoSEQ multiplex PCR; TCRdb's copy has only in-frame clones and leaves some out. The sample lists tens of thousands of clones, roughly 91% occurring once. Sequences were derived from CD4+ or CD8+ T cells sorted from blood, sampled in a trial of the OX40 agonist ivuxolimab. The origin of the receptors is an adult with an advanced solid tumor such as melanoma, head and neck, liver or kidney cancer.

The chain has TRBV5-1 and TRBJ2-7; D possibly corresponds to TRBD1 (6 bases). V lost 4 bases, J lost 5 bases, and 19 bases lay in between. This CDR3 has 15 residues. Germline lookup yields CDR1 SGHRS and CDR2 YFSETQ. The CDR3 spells CASSQGQLGLDEQYF. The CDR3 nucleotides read TGCGCCAGCAGCCAAGGACAGCTGGGTCTCGACGAGCAGTACTTC.

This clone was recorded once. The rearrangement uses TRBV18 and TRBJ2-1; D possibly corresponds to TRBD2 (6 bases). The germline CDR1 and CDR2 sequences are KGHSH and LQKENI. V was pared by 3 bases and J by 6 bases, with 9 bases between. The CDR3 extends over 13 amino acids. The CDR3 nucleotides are TGTGCCAGCTCACCCTCCGGGAGCAATGAGCAGTTCTTC. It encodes CASSPSGSNEQFF. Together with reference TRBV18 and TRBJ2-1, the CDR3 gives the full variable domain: NAGVMQNPRHLVRRRGQEARLRCSPMKGHSHVYWYRQLPEEGLKFMVYLQKENIIDESGMPKERFSAEFPKEGPSILRIQQVVRGDSAAYFCASSPSGSNEQFFGPGTRLTVL.

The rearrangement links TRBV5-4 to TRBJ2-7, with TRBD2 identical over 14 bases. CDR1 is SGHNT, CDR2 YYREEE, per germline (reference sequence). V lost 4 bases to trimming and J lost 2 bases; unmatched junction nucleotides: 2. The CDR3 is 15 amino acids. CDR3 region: CASSLTSGGAYEQYF. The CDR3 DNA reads TGTGCCAGCAGCCTGACTAGCGGGGGGGCCTACGAGCAGTACTTC.

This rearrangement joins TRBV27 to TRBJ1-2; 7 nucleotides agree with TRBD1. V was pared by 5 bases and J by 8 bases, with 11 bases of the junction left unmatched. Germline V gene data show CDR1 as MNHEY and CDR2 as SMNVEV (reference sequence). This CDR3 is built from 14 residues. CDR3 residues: CASSKTGIRRGYTF. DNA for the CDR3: TGTGCCAGCAGTAAGACAGGGATACGAAGGGGCTACACCTTC.

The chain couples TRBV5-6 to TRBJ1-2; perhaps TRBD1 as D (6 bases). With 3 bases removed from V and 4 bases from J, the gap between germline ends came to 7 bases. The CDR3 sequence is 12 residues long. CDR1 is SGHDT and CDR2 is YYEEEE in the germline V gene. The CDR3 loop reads CASSSGAYGYTF. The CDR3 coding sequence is TGTGCCAGCAGCTCAGGGGCCTATGGCTACACCTTC.

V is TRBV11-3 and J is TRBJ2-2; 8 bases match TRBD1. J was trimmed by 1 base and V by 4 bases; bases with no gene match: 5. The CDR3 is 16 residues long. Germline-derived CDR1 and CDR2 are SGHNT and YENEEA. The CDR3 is CASSSRQGRNTGELFF. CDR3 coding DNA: TGTGCCAGCAGCTCTCGACAGGGGCGGAACACCGGGGAGCTGTTTTTT.

DNA of the CDR3: TGTGCCAGCAGCTCGGGACAGGAGGGGCGCACAGATACGCAGTATTTT. It encodes CASSSGQEGRTDTQYF. The J gene is TRBJ2-3, the V gene TRBV7-9, with 8 bases identical to TRBD1. The CDR3 consists of 16 residues. Per germline, CDR1 SEHNR and CDR2 FQNEAQ (reference sequence). The V segment lost 4 bases and the J segment 1 base; nucleotides outside the gene matches: 7.

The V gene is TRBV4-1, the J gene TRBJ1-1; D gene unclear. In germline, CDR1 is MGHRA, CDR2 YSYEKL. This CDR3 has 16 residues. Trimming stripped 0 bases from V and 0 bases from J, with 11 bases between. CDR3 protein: CASSQEINILNTEAFF. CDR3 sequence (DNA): TGCGCCAGCAGCCAAGAAATTAATATTCTGAACACTGAAGCTTTCTTT.

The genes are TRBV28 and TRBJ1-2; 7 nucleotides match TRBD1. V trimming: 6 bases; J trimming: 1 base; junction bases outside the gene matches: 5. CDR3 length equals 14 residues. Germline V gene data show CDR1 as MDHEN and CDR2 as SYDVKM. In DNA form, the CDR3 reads TGTGCCAGCAGATACCGGGACAGTAACTATGGCTACACCTTC. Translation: CASRYRDSNYGYTF.

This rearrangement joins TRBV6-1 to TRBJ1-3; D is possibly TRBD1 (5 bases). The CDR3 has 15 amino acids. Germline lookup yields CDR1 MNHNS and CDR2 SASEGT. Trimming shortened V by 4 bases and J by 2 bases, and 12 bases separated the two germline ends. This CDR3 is CASSALLGPGNTIYF. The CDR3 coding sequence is TGTGCCAGCAGTGCCCTCTTGGGACCTGGAAACACCATATATTTT.

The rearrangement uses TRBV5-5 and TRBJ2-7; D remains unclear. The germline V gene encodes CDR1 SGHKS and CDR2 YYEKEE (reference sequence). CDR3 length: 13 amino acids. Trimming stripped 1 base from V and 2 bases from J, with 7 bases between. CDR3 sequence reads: CASSLQSAYEQYF. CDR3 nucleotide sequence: TGTGCCAGCAGCTTGCAATCAGCCTACGAGCAGTACTTC.

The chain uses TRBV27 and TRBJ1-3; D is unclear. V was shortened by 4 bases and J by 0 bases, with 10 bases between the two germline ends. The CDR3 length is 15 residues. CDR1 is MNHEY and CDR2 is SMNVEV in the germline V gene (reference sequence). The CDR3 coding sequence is TGTGCCAGCAGTTCAAGACGAGCCTCTGGAAACACCATATATTTT. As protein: CASSSRRASGNTIYF.

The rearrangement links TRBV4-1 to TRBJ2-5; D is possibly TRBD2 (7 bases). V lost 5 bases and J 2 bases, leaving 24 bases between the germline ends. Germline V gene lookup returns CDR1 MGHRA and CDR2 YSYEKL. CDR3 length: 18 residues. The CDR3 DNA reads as TGCGCCAGCAGCGTAACCCTTTCTAAGGGGGGGCCACAAGAGACCCAGTACTTC. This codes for CASSVTLSKGGPQETQYF.

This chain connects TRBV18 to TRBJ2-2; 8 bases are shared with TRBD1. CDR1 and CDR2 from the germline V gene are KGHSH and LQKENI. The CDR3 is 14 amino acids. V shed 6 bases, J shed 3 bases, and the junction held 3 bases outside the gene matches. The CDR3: CASSRQGYTGELFF. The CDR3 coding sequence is TGTGCCAGCTCCCGACAGGGGTACACCGGGGAGCTGTTTTTT.

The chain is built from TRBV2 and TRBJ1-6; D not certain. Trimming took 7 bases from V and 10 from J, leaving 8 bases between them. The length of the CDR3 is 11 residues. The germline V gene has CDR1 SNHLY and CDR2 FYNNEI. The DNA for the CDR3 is TGTGCCAGCAAGGTGCCCTCACCCCTCCACTTT. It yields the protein CASKVPSPLHF.

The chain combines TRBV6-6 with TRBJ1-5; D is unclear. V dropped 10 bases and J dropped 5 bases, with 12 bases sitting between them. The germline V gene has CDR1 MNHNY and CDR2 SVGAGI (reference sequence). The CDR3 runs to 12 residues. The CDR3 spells CATPRGYQPQHF. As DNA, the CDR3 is TGTGCCACCCCGCGAGGATATCAGCCCCAGCATTTT.

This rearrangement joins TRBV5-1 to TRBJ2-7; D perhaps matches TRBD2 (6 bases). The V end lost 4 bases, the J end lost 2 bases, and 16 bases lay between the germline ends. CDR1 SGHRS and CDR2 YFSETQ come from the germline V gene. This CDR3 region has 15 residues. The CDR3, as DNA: TGCGCCAGCAGCCCGACCCGGGGGACCACCTACGAGCAGTACTTC. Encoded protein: CASSPTRGTTYEQYF.

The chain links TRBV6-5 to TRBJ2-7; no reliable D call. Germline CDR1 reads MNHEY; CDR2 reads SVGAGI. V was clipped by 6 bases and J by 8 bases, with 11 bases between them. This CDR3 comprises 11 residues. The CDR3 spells CASSSKVKQYF. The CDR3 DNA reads TGTGCCAGCAGCTCGAAGGTTAAGCAGTACTTC.

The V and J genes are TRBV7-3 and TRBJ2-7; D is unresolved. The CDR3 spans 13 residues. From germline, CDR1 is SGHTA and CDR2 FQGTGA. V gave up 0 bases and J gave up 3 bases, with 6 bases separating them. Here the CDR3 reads CASSLTNGYEQYF. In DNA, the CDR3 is TGTGCCAGCAGCTTAACGAACGGCTACGAGCAGTACTTC.

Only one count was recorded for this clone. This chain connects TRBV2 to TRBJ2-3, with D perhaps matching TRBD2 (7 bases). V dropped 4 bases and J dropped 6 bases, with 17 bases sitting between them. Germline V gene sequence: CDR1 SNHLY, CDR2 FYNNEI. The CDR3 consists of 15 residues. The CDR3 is CASSAEGGVVDTQYF. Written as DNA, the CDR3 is TGTGCCAGCAGTGCCGAGGGGGGGGTGGTGGATACGCAGTATTTT.

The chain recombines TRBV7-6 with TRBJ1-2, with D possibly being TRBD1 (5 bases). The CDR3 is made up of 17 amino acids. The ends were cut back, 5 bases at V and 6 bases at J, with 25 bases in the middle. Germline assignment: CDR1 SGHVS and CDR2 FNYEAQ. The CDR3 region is CASSTGQPGSAYHGYTF. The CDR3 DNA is TGTGCCAGCAGCACTGGACAACCGGGATCGGCTTATCATGGCTACACCTTC.

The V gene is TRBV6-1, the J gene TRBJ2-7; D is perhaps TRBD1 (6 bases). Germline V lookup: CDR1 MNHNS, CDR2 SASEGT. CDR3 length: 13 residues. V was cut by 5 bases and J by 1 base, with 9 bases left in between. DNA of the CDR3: TGTGCCAGCAGTCAGGGGCCATCCTACGAGCAGTACGTC. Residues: CASSQGPSYEQYV.

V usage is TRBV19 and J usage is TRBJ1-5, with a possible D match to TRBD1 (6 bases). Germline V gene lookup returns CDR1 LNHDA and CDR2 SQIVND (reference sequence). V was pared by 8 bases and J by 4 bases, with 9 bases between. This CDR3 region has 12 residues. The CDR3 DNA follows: TGTGCCAGTGTCCAGGGGAATCAGCCCCAGCATTTT. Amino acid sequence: CASVQGNQPQHF.

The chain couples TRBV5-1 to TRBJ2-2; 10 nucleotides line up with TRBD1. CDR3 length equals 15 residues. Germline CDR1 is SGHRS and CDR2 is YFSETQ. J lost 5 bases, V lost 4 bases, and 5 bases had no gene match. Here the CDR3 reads CASSNRDRGTGELFF. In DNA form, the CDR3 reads TGCGCCAGCAGCAACCGGGACAGGGGTACCGGGGAGCTGTTTTTT.

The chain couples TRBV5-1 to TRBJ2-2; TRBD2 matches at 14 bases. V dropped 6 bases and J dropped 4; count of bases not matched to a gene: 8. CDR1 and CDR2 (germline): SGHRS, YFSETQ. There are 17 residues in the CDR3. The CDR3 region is CASNLGTSGGITGELFF. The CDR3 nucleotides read TGCGCCAGCAACCTAGGGACTAGCGGGGGAATCACCGGGGAGCTGTTTTTT.

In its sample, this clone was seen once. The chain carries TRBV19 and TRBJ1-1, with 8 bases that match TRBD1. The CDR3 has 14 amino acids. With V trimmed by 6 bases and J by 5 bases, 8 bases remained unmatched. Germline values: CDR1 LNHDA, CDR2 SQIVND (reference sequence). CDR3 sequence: CASSLQGAWTEAFF. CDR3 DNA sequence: TGTGCCAGTAGCCTTCAGGGGGCGTGGACTGAAGCTTTCTTT.

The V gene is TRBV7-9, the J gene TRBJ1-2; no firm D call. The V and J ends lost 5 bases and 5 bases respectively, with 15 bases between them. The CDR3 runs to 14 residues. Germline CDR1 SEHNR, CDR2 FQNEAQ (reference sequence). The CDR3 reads CASSRTNPGYGYTF. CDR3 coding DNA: TGTGCCAGCAGCCGAACTAACCCGGGTTATGGCTACACCTTC.